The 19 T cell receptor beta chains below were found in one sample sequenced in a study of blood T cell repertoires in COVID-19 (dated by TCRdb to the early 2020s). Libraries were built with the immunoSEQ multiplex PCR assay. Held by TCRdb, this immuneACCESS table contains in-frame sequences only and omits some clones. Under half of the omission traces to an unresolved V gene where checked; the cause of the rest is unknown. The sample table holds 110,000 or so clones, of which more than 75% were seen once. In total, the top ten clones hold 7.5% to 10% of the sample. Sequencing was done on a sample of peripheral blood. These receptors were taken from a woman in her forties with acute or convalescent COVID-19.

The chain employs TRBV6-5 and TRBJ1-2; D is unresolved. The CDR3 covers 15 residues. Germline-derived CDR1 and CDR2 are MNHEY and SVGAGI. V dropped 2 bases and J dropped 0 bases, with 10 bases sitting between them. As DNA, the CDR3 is TGTGCCAGCAGTTACCTAGACGGAGCTAACTATGGCTACACCTTC. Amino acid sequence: CASSYLDGANYGYTF.

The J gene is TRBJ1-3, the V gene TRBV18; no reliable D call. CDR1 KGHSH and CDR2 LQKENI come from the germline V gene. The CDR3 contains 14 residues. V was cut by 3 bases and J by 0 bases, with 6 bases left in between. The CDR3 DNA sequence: TGTGCCAGCTCACCGGAGAGCTCTGGAAACACCATATATTTT. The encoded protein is CASSPESSGNTIYF.

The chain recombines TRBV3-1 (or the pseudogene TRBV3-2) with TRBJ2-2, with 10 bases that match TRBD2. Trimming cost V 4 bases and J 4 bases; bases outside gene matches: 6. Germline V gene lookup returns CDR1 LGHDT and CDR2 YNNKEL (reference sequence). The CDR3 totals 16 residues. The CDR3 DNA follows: TGTGCCAGCAGCCGAAGGACTAGCGGTATCACCGGGGAGCTGTTTTTT. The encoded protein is CASSRRTSGITGELFF.

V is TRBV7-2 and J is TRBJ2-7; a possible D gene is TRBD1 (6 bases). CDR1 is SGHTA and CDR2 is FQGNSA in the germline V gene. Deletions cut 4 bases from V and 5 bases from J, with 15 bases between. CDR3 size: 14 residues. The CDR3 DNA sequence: TGTGCCAGCAGCTCCTCTACAGGGTACCACGAGCAGTACTTC. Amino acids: CASSSSTGYHEQYF.

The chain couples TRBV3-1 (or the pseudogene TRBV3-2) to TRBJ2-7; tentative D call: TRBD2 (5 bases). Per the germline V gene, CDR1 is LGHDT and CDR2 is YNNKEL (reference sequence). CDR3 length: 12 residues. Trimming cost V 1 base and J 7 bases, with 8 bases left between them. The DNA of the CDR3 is TGTGCCAGCAGCCAAGGACCGGGGGAGCAGTACTTC. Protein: CASSQGPGEQYF.

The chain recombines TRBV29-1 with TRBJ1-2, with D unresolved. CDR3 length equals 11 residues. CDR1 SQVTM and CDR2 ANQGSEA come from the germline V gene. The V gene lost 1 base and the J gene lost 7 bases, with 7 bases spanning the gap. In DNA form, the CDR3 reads TGCAGCGTTGAAGGCCCAGGTGGCTACACCTTC. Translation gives CSVEGPGGYTF.

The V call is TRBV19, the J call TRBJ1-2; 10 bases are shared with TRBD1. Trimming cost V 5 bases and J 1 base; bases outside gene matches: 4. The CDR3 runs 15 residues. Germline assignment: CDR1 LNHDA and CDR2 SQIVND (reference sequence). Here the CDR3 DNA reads TGTGCCAGTAGTGACCGGGACAGGGGTAACTATGGCTACACCTTC. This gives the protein CASSDRDRGNYGYTF.

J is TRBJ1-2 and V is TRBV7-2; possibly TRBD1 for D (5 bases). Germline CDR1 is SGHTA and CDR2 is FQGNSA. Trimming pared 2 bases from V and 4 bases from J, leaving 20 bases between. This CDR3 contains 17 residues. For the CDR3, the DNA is TGTGCCAGCAGCTTACAGGCCAGTGGGGGAGGGAGCTATGGCTACACCTTC. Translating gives CASSLQASGGGSYGYTF. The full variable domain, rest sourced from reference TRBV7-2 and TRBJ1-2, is GAGVSQSPSNKVTEKGKDVELRCDPISGHTALYWYRQSLGQGLEFLIYFQGNSAPDKSGLPSDRFSAERTGGSVSTLTIQRTQQEDSAVYLCASSLQASGGGSYGYTFGSGTRLTVV.

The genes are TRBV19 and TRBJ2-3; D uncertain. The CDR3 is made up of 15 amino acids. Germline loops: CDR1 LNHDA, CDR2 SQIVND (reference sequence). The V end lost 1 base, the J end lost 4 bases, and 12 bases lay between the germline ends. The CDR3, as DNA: TGTGCCAGTAGTATAGCAGCGTTACCCGCAGATACGCAGTATTTT. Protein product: CASSIAALPADTQYF.

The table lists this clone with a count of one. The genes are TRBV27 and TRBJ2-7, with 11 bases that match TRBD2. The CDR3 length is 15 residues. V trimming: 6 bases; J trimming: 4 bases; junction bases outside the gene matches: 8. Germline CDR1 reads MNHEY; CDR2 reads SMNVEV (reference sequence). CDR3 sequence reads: CASSLTSGGWYEQYF. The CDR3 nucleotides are TGTGCCAGCAGCCTTACTAGCGGGGGCTGGTACGAGCAGTACTTC.

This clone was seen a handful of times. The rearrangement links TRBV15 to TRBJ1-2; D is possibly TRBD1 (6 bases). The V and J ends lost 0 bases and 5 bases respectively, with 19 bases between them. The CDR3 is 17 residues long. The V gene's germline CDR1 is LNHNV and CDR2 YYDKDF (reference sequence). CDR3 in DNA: TGTGCCACCAGCAGAGATCTTAGGGTACAGGGTCAGTATGGCTACACCTTC. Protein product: CATSRDLRVQGQYGYTF.

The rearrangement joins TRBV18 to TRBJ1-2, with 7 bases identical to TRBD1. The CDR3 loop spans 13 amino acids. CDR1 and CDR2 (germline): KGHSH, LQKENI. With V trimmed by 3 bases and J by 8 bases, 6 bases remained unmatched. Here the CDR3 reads CASSPAQGEGYTF. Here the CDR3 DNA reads TGTGCCAGCTCACCGGCGCAGGGGGAAGGCTACACCTTC.

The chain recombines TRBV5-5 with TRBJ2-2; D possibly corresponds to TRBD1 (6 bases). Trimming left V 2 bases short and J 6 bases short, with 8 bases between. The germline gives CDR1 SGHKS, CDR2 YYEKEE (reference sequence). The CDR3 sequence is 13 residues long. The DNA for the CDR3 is TGTGCCAGCAGCTTCCCAGGGGCCGGGGAGCTGTTTTTT. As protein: CASSFPGAGELFF. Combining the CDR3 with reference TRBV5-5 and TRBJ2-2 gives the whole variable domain DAGVTQSPTHLIKTRGQQVTLRCSPISGHKSVSWYQQVLGQGPQFIFQYYEKEERGRGNFPDRFSARQFPNYSSELNVNALLLGDSALYLCASSFPGAGELFFGEGSRLTVL.

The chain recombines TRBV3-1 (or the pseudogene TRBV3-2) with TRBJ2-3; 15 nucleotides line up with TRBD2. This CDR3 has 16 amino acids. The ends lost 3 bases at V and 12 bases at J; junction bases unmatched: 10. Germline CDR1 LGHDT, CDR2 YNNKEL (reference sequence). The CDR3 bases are TGTGCCAGCAGCCATAGACCGGGACTAGCGGGGGGTAGTCAGTATTTT. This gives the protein CASSHRPGLAGGSQYF.

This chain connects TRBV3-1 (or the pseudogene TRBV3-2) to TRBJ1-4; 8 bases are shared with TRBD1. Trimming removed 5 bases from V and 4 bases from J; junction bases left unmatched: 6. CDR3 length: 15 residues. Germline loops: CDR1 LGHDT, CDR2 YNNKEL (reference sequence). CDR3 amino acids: CASSSYRGINEKLFF. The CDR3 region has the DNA TGTGCCAGCAGCTCCTACAGGGGGATTAATGAAAAACTGTTTTTT.

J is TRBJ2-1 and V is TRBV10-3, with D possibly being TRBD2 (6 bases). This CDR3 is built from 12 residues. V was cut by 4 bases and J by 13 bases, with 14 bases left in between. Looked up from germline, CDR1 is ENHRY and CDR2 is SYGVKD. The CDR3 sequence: CAISAVQEGQFF. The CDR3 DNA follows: TGTGCCATCAGTGCGGTACAGGAGGGTCAGTTCTTC.

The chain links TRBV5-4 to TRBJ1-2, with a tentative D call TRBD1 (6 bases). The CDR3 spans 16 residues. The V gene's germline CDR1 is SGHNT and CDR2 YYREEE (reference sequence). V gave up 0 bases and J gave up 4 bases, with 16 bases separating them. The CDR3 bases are TGTGCCAGCAGCTTGGGACAGGTCCCTCTCGGCTATGGCTACACCTTC. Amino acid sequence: CASSLGQVPLGYGYTF.

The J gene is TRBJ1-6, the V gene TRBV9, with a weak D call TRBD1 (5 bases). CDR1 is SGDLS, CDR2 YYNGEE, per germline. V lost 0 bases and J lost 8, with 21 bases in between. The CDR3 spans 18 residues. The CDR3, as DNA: TGTGCCAGCAGCGTAGTTAAAGGGGCCGCGGAGATTCATTCACCCCTCCACTTT. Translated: CASSVVKGAAEIHSPLHF.

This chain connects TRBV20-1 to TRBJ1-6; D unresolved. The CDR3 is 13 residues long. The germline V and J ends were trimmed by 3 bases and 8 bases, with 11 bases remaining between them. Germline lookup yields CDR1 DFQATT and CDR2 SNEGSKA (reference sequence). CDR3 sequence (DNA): TGCAGTGCTAGTCCTGACGCGGATTCACCCCTCCACTTT. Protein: CSASPDADSPLHF.